This T cell receptor beta chain is from a study of regulatory and conventional T cells in RAG deficiency. The germline V gene encodes CDR1 MNHNS and CDR2 SASEGT. V was clipped by 8 bases and J by 4 bases, with 17 bases between them. This CDR3 is 15 amino acids long. Sequencing was performed with immunoSEQ multiplex PCR; in TCRdb, only in-frame clones are kept and a portion is missing. The sample has some 21,000 clones, more than 85% seen once. The sorted conventional CD4+ T cells were CD25-low and CD127-high, with genomic DNA sequenced. This sample also appeared in a second study, on regulatory T cells. This second study notes: Primers: 52 TRBV forward and 13 TRBJ reverse.

The chain has TRBV6-1 and TRBJ1-4; D possibly corresponds to TRBD1 (5 bases). The specimen sequenced was CD4+ T cells sorted from blood. The sequence derives from a human donor in good health. The DNA of the CDR3 is TGTGCCAGCGGGACGGGGCGACTGATTAATGAAAAACTGTTTTTT. Its protein product is CASGTGRLINEKLFF.